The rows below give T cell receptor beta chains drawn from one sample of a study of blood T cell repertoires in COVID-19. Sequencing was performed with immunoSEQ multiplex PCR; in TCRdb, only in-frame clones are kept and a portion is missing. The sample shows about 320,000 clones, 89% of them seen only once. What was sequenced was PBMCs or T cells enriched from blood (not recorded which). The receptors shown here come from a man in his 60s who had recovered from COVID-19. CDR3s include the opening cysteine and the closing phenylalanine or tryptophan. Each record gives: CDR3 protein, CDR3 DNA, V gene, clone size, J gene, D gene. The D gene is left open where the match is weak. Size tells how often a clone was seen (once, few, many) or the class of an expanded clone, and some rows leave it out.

CASSPRTSVDEQFF TGTGCCAGTAGTCCTCGGACTAGCGTCGATGAGCAGTTCTTC TRBV19 . TRBJ2-1 TRBD2
CASSRTGAGNTIYF TGTGCCAGCAGCCGGACAGGGGCTGGAAACACCATATATTTT TRBV6-2/TRBV6-3 few TRBJ1-3 TRBD1
CASSPQGASTDTQYF TGTGCCAGCAGCCCTCAGGGGGCTTCCACAGATACGCAGTATTTT TRBV7-9 . TRBJ2-3 TRBD1
CASRNGGAGQPQHF TGTGCCAGCAGAAACGGGGGGGCGGGTCAGCCCCAGCATTTT TRBV28 . TRBJ1-5 .
CASSQEAYEQYF TGCGCCAGCAGCCAGGAAGCCTACGAGCAGTACTTC TRBV5-1 . TRBJ2-7 .
CASSLSGGTDTQYF TGCGCCAGCAGCTTGAGCGGGGGTACAGATACGCAGTATTTT TRBV5-1 . TRBJ2-3 TRBD2
CASRTTGVAVEAFF TGTGCCAGCAGAACGACAGGGGTGGCGGTTGAAGCTTTCTTT TRBV19 . TRBJ1-1 TRBD1
CASSSGDEQYF TGTGCCAGCAGCTCGGGGGACGAGCAGTACTTC TRBV5-6 . TRBJ2-7 .
CASSFLMNTEAFF TGTGCCAGCAGTTTCCTAATGAACACTGAAGCTTTCTTT TRBV27 . TRBJ1-1 .
CASSAPTGGREKLFF TGTGCCAGCAGTGCCCCAACAGGGGGCCGTGAAAAACTGTTTTTT TRBV25-1 . TRBJ1-4 TRBD1
CATSRGPTGAYEQYF TGTGCCACCAGCAGAGGCCCAACGGGAGCCTACGAGCAGTACTTC TRBV15 . TRBJ2-7 .
CASSPSGTANTGELFF TGCGCCAGCAGCCCATCCGGGACAGCGAACACCGGGGAGCTGTTTTTT TRBV5-1 . TRBJ2-2 TRBD1
CASSSDRNYGYTF TGTGCCAGCAGTTCGGACAGGAACTATGGCTACACCTTC TRBV28 . TRBJ1-2 TRBD1
CSAGSPAQETQYF TGCAGCGCCGGATCGCCAGCGCAAGAGACCCAGTACTTC TRBV29-1 . TRBJ2-5 .
CASSGTSSTDTQYF TGTGCCAGCTCTGGGACTTCTAGCACAGATACGCAGTATTTT TRBV18 . TRBJ2-3 .